The T cell receptor (beta chain) described here comes from a study of tumor and adjacent non-tumor tissue in lung cancer. General study findings and limits: TCR diversity was significantly greater in tumor than normal lung tissue.

The CDR3 extends over 15 amino acids. Trimming took off 3 bases at V and 1 base at J, with 11 bases between the two ends. This clonotype was seen at least ten times. What it binds is unknown. No cell sorting was done before RNA was extracted from the tissue. The normal lung tissue was taken more than 3 cm from the tumor edge. TCRbeta libraries were built with three rounds of nested PCR, modified from ARM-PCR. TCRdb independently ran MiXCR on the multiplex PCR reads; one entry per CDR3 protein. The table lists under 45,000 distinct CDR3 sequences, less than 65% of them singletons. The TCR originated in a man between 50 and 59 years old with non-small cell lung cancer. This chain joins TRBV12-3 or TRBV12-4 and TRBJ2-3; maybe TRBD2 (6 bases). The sequenced sample was distant non-tumor lung tissue. The CDR3: CASSFAGRGTDTQYF. In DNA form, the CDR3 reads TGTGCCAGCAGTTTTGCCGGGAGAGGCACAGATACGCAGTATTTT.